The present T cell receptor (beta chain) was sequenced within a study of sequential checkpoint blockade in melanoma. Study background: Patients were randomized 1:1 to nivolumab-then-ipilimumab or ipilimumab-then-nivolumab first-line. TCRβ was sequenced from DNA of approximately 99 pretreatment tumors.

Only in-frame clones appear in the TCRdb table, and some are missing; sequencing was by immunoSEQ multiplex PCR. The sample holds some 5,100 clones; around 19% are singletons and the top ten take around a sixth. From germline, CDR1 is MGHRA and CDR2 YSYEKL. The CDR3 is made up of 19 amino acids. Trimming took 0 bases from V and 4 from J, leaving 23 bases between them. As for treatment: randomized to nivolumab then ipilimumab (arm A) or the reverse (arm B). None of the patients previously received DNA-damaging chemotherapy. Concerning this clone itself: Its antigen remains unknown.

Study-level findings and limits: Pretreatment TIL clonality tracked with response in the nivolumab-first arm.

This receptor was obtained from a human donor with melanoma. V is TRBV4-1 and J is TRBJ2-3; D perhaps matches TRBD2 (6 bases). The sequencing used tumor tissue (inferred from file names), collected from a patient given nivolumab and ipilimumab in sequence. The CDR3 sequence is CASSQDKSSRAGSADTQYF. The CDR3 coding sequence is TGCGCCAGCAGCCAAGATAAAAGTTCGAGGGCCGGGAGCGCAGATACGCAGTATTTT.